Many counts were recorded for the clone carrying this T cell receptor beta chain. The target antigen is unknown. The sequenced fragment ends 3 residues before the CDR3 boundary, so the rest is inferred from the germline J gene. CDR1 and CDR2 from the germline V gene are WNHNN and SYGVQD (reference sequence). V was clipped by 0 bases and J by 2 bases, with 12 bases between them. This CDR3 region has 16 residues. This sample is drawn from a study of T cell clonality in common variable immunodeficiency. Equal genomic DNA amounts from CVID and control samples were sequenced. Sequenced by immunoSEQ multiplex PCR; TCRdb stores in-frame clones only, minus some. Captured here are about 25,000 clones, none seen once; the top ten comprise more than 3.5%. Study-level results: Fewer deletions and N-nucleotide insertions were reportedly seen in common variable immunodeficiency TCR beta sequences.

The chain couples TRBV10-1 to TRBJ2-3; D call uncertain. The sequenced material came from peripheral blood mononuclear cells. This receptor was obtained from a human donor with common variable immunodeficiency. CDR3 protein: CASSESGRRPTDTQYF. The DNA read from the CDR3 is TGCGCCAGCAGTGAGTCGGGCCGGAGACCCACAGATACG.